These 4 T cell receptor beta chains came from one sample sequenced in a study of blood T cell repertoires in COVID-19. Assay: immunoSEQ multiplex PCR; the TCRdb copy retains only in-frame clones and omits some. The sample consists of roughly 250,000 clones, roughly 88% of them appearing once. Sequenced: peripheral blood. The source is a human donor with COVID-19, enrolled during active disease. The donor label of this sample is uncertain.

This chain joins TRBV15 and TRBJ1-2; no definite D call. The CDR3 contains 14 residues. Germline CDR1 and CDR2: LNHNV and YYDKDF (reference sequence). With 0 bases removed from V and 3 bases from J, the gap between germline ends came to 8 bases. The chain's CDR3 is CATSRDKSDYGYTF. The CDR3 DNA sequence: TGTGCCACCAGCAGAGATAAAAGCGACTATGGCTACACCTTC.

The chain is built from TRBV18 and TRBJ2-3, with 8 bases that match TRBD2. The CDR3 has 18 amino acids. Trimming at V came to 0 bases and at J to 0 bases, leaving 8 bases not matched to a gene. In germline, CDR1 is KGHSH, CDR2 LQKENI. DNA for the CDR3: TGTGCCAGCTCACCACCCTTCGGGACTAGGGGGAGCACAGATACGCAGTATTTT. Amino acids: CASSPPFGTRGSTDTQYF.

The chain recombines TRBV5-1 with TRBJ1-2; TRBD1 agrees at 9 bases. The V segment lost 4 bases and the J segment 2 bases; nucleotides outside the gene matches: 6. The CDR3 length is 15 residues. Per germline, CDR1 SGHRS and CDR2 YFSETQ. CDR3 region: CASSGGQGVNYGYTF. For the CDR3, the DNA is TGCGCCAGCAGCGGGGGACAGGGAGTCAACTATGGCTACACCTTC.

The chain recombines TRBV6-2 or TRBV6-3 with TRBJ2-5, with D unresolved. Trimming removed 5 bases at V and 7 bases at J, with 11 bases between. The CDR3 loop spans 12 amino acids. CDR1 MNHEY and CDR2 SVGEGT come from the germline V gene. The CDR3: CASSPIGGTQYF. In DNA, the CDR3 is TGTGCCAGCAGTCCAATCGGCGGGACCCAGTACTTC.